Shown below are 22 T cell receptor beta chains from a single sample sequenced in a study of metastatic and nonmetastatic thyroid tumors. TCRdb reanalyzed the PCR reads with MiXCR. The repertoire holds tens of thousands of clones, with about 12% as singletons. Ahead of thyroid surgery, no patient had received treatment of any kind. Input material: blood. Receptor source: a male donor with papillary thyroid cancer or a benign thyroid nodule (not recorded which). Some clones in this sample may be carry-over from other donors' samples.

By share, this clone ranks as medium-sized. The chain combines TRBV28 with TRBJ2-7, with 9 positions matching TRBD1. Per germline, CDR1 MDHEN and CDR2 SYDVKM. This CDR3 is 12 amino acids long. The junction had 3 bases not matched to a gene; V was cut back by 6 bases and J by 6 bases. CDR3 residues: CASSQGQGEQYF. CDR3 nucleotides: TGTGCCAGCAGCCAGGGACAGGGCGAGCAGTACTTC.

A remark on this clone: A read error may produce the germline difference seen at one junction end. The chain couples TRBV19 to TRBJ2-7; TRBD1 matches at 10 bases. Germline CDR1 and CDR2: LNHDA and SQIVND (reference sequence). The CDR3 contains 15 residues. CDR3 protein: CASSIVDRGGYEQYF. CDR3 nucleotide sequence: TGTGCCAGTAGTATTGTGGACAGGGGGGGCTACGAGCAGTACTTT. Based on the CDR3 plus reference TRBV19 and TRBJ2-7, the full variable domain is DGGITQSPKYLFRKEGQNVTLSCEQNLNHDAMYWYRQDPGQGLRLIYYSQIVNDFQKGDIAEGYSVSREKKESFPLTVTSAQKNPTAFYLCASSIVDRGGYEQYFGPGTRLTVT.

This clone was observed a handful of times. Just one base apart from a much larger clone, this may be a read error. The chain combines TRBV11-1 with TRBJ2-7, with 8 bases matching TRBD1. From germline, CDR1 is SGHAT and CDR2 FQDESV (reference sequence). The CDR3 covers 18 residues. The CDR3 DNA follows: TGTGTCAGCAGCTCAACCCGGCCCGGACAGGGTTTCTCCTACGAGCAGTACTTC. It translates to CVSSSTRPGQGFSYEQYF.

In its sample, this clone was seen many times. The chain joins TRBV20-1 to TRBJ2-3, with D unresolved. The CDR3 extends over 14 amino acids. The V and J ends lost 5 bases and 0 bases respectively, with 12 bases between them. Looked up from germline, CDR1 is DFQATT and CDR2 is SNEGSKA (reference sequence). CDR3 sequence reads: CSASESSSTDTQYF. The CDR3 bases are TGCAGTGCTTCTGAGAGTTCTAGCACAGATACGCAGTATTTT.

J is TRBJ2-6 and V is TRBV18, with 7 bases aligning to TRBD1. The CDR3 spans 15 residues. CDR1 and CDR2 (germline): KGHSH, LQKENI. J lost 3 bases, V lost 2 bases, and 1 base had no gene match. The CDR3 region is CASSPGTDGANVLTF. CDR3 in DNA: TGTGCCAGCTCACCAGGGACAGATGGGGCCAACGTCCTGACTTTC.

There are many counts of this clone. The gene calls are TRBV4-1 and TRBJ2-7; D is unresolved. The CDR3 runs to 16 residues. In germline, CDR1 is MGHRA, CDR2 YSYEKL. The V and J ends lost 1 base and 0 bases respectively, with 13 bases between them. The DNA of the CDR3 is TGCGCCAGCAGCCAAGTCCCAGGCGGTAGCTCCTACGAGCAGTACTTC. Its translation: CASSQVPGGSSYEQYF.

On this clone itself: A single base separates this from a much larger clone, so it may be a read error. The V call is TRBV4-3, the J call TRBJ2-7, with TRBD2 identical over 11 bases. From germline, CDR1 is LGHNA and CDR2 YSLEER. This CDR3 contains 15 residues. As DNA, the CDR3 is TGCTCCAGCAGCCTGGGGACTAGCGGCTCCTACGAGCAGTACTTC. Amino acid sequence: CSSSLGTSGSYEQYF.

Ten or more counts support this clone. J is TRBJ2-1 and V is TRBV7-6; a possible D gene is TRBD1 (7 bases). Germline V gene data show CDR1 as SGHVS and CDR2 as FNYEAQ. This CDR3 is 16 amino acids long. The V end was cut by 3 bases, the J end by 8 bases, with 20 bases between. This CDR3 reads CASSLRWDSWGDEQFF. DNA for the CDR3: TGTGCCAGCAGCTTGAGGTGGGACAGTTGGGGGGATGAGCAGTTCTTC. Full variable domain (outside the CDR3, taken from reference TRBV7-6 and TRBJ2-1): GAGVSQSPRYKVTKRGQDVALRCDPISGHVSLYWYRQALGQGPEFLTYFNYEAQQDKSGLPNDRFSAERPEGSISTLTIQRTEQRDSAMYRCASSLRWDSWGDEQFFGPGTRLTVL.

V gene TRBV20-1 combines with J gene TRBJ2-7; D remains unclear. Germline assignment: CDR1 DFQATT and CDR2 SNEGSKA (reference sequence). Deletions cut 2 bases from V and 5 bases from J, with 13 bases between. This CDR3 region has 13 residues. Written as DNA, the CDR3 is TGCAGTGCTAGACGGATTGCCCGTGACGAGCAGTACTTC. It translates to CSARRIARDEQYF.

Comment on this clone: A much larger clone is a single base away; this may be a read error. The V gene is TRBV14, the J gene TRBJ1-2; D is perhaps TRBD1 (6 bases). In germline, CDR1 is SGHDN, CDR2 FVKESK. Trimming stripped 4 bases from V and 3 bases from J, with 18 bases between. There are 16 residues in the CDR3. CDR3 nucleotides: TGTGCCAGCAGCCGGCTGGGACATGGAAAAGACTATGGCTACACCTTC. It specifies CASSRLGHGKDYGYTF. Using reference TRBV14 and TRBJ1-2 for the parts outside the CDR3, the full variable domain is EAGVTQFPSHSVIEKGQTVTLRCDPISGHDNLYWYRRVMGKEIKFLLHFVKESKQDESGMPNNRFLAERTGGTYSTLKVQPAELEDSGVYFCASSRLGHGKDYGYTFGSGTRLTVV.

About this clone itself: This may stem from a read error, because a much larger clone lies one nucleotide away. Within the sample, other DNA sequences also encode this same CDR3. The genes are TRBV18 and TRBJ1-1, with no clear D. Germline CDR1 and CDR2: KGHSH and LQKENI. The CDR3 runs to 14 residues. The V end lost 6 bases, the J end lost 1 base, and 12 bases lay between the germline ends. CDR3 residues: CASSLMDRNTEAFF. DNA of the CDR3: TGTGCCAGCTCCCTCATGGACCGGAACACTGAAGCTTTCTTT.

This clone was recorded at least ten times. The chain uses TRBV7-9 and TRBJ2-1; perhaps TRBD2 as D (6 bases). The V and J ends lost 3 bases and 1 base respectively, with 16 bases between them. Germline values: CDR1 SEHNR, CDR2 FQNEAQ (reference sequence). The CDR3 covers 17 residues. CDR3 sequence reads: CASSFERGGVSYNEQFF. The CDR3 nucleotides are TGTGCCAGCAGCTTCGAACGAGGAGGGGTTTCCTACAATGAGCAGTTCTTC.

This clone was counted many times. CDR3 in DNA: TGTGCCACCAGCCGGGGACCGTTATGTTTCTTC. It yields the protein CATSRGPLCFF. This chain connects TRBV15 to TRBJ2-1, with D perhaps given as TRBD1 or TRBD2 (5 bases each). The CDR3 is 11 amino acids. V dropped 5 bases and J dropped 16 bases, with 15 bases sitting between them. CDR1 is LNHNV, CDR2 YYDKDF, per germline (reference sequence).

With respect to this clone: The junction departs from germline at one end; a sequencing error may be responsible. Other DNA sequences within the sample encode an identical CDR3. The CDR3 nucleotides read TGTGCAAGCAGCGTCGTGGGTTCTGGGGAAAAACTGTTTTTT. Residues: CASSVVGSGEKLFF. The chain uses TRBV7-6 and TRBJ1-4; D not resolved. The CDR3 is 14 residues long. CDR1 and CDR2 (germline): SGHVS, FNYEAQ. The variable domain in full, with the rest retrieved from reference TRBV7-6 and TRBJ1-4, is GAGVSQSPRYKVTKRGQDVALRCDPISGHVSLYWYRQALGQGPEFLTYFNYEAQQDKSGLPNDRFSAERPEGSISTLTIQRTEQRDSAMYRCASSVVGSGEKLFFGSGTQLSVL.

The chain combines TRBV4-2 with TRBJ1-2; tentatively, D is TRBD1 (5 bases). V was trimmed by 3 bases and J by 6 bases, leaving 8 bases between them. CDR3 length equals 12 residues. Germline values: CDR1 LGHNA, CDR2 YNFKEQ. Here the CDR3 DNA reads TGTGCCAGCAGCCACCGGGACGATGGCTACACCTTC. The encoded protein is CASSHRDDGYTF.

The chain couples TRBV28 to TRBJ2-7; maybe TRBD1 (5 bases). CDR3 length: 13 residues. Germline V CDR1 and CDR2: MDHEN, SYDVKM. V lost 6 bases and J lost 0, with 9 bases in between. This CDR3 is CASRQGGSYEQYF. CDR3 nucleotides: TGTGCCAGCAGGCAGGGTGGCTCCTACGAGCAGTACTTC. The variable domain in full, with the rest retrieved from reference TRBV28 and TRBJ2-7, is DVKVTQSSRYLVKRTGEKVFLECVQDMDHENMFWYRQDPGLGLRLIYFSYDVKMKEKGDIPEGYSVSREKKERFSLILESASTNQTSMYLCASRQGGSYEQYFGPGTRLTVT.

This clone was observed a few times. The chain recombines TRBV6-1 with TRBJ2-7; D remains ambiguous. The CDR3 totals 14 residues. Deletions cut 2 bases from V and 7 bases from J, with 15 bases between. Germline CDR1 MNHNS, CDR2 SASEGT. CDR3 protein: CASSESGILREQYF. The DNA of the CDR3 is TGTGCCAGCAGTGAATCGGGCATACTACGAGAGCAGTACTTC.

Concerning this clone: This may be a read error, as it is one base from a much larger clone. This rearrangement joins TRBV12-3 or TRBV12-4 to TRBJ1-1, with a possible D match to TRBD1 (6 bases). The V and J ends lost 8 bases and 7 bases respectively, with 14 bases between them. This CDR3 is built from 12 residues. CDR3 region: CASGLRTDEAFF. The CDR3 nucleotides read TGTGCCAGCGGCCTGAGGACAGATGAAGCTTTCTTT.

This clone came up many times. The V and J genes are TRBV9 and TRBJ2-1; perhaps TRBD1 as D (6 bases). Germline CDR1 SGDLS, CDR2 YYNGEE. The length of the CDR3 is 16 residues. Between the trimmed V and J ends, which lost 2 bases and 2 bases, there was a span of 14 bases. The CDR3 nucleotides are TGTGCCAGCAGCGTCAGGCGGACAGACCCCTACAATGAGCAGTTCTTC. As protein: CASSVRRTDPYNEQFF.

This clone was seen ten or more times. This rearrangement joins TRBV28 to TRBJ2-1, with TRBD2 identical over 11 bases. The length of the CDR3 is 14 residues. Germline lookup yields CDR1 MDHEN and CDR2 SYDVKM. The ends lost 2 bases at V and 6 bases at J; junction bases unmatched: 0. Here the CDR3 reads CASSLGLAGNEQFF. CDR3 nucleotide sequence: TGTGCCAGCAGTTTAGGACTAGCGGGCAATGAGCAGTTCTTC.

The sample holds a few counts of this clone. The chain uses TRBV28 and TRBJ2-4; D might be TRBD1 or TRBD2, each matching 6 bases. This CDR3 has 15 amino acids. CDR1 MDHEN and CDR2 SYDVKM come from the germline V gene. V dropped 2 bases and J dropped 8 bases, with 16 bases sitting between them. CDR3: CASSLMEGGLDIQYF. CDR3 nucleotide sequence: TGTGCCAGCAGTTTAATGGAGGGGGGTCTCGACATTCAGTACTTC.

A few counts support this clone. This chain connects TRBV6-1 to TRBJ2-3; 7 bases map to TRBD2. Germline V gene lookup returns CDR1 MNHNS and CDR2 SASEGT. With 6 bases clipped from V and 11 bases from J, the junction kept 11 bases outside the gene matches. The CDR3 covers 13 residues. CDR3 bases: TGTGCCAGCAGGCCCTGGGGGGGAGGGATGCAGTATTTT. Its protein is CASRPWGGGMQYF.